Following are 5 T cell receptor beta chains from one sample sequenced in a study of OX40 agonist ivuxolimab in advanced cancers. Sequencing used immunoSEQ multiplex PCR; TCRdb keeps in-frame clones, though not all of them. Here the sample spans about 19,000 clones, about 77% being singletons. Source: CD4+ or CD8+ T cells sorted from blood, taken in a trial of the OX40 agonist ivuxolimab. These receptors all come from an adult with an advanced solid tumor such as melanoma, head and neck, liver or kidney cancer.

The genes are TRBV7-8 and TRBJ2-7; TRBD1 is a possible D gene (5 bases). From germline, CDR1 is SGHVS and CDR2 FQNEAQ. The CDR3 runs 14 residues. Trimming removed 4 bases at V and 4 bases at J, with 14 bases between. The CDR3 sequence: CASSSDPTEYEQYF. CDR3 coding DNA: TGTGCCAGCAGCTCCGACCCGACAGAGTACGAGCAGTACTTC.

This clone has a single count. The chain carries TRBV30 and TRBJ2-7; 7 positions match TRBD1. This CDR3 is built from 15 residues. The germline CDR1 and CDR2 sequences are GTSNPN and SVGIG (reference sequence). J lost 5 bases, V lost 3 bases, and 13 bases had no gene match. CDR3 sequence reads: CAWSPNPTGANEQYF. CDR3 DNA sequence: TGTGCCTGGAGCCCAAACCCTACAGGGGCTAACGAGCAGTACTTC. The full variable domain, completed using reference TRBV30 and TRBJ2-7, is SQTIHQWPATLVQPVGSPLSLECTVEGTSNPNLYWYRQAAGRGLQLLFYSVGIGQISSEVPQNLSASRPQDRQFILSSKKLLLSDSGFYLCAWSPNPTGANEQYFGPGTRLTVT.

The chain employs TRBV4-3 and TRBJ1-6, with D unresolved. Deletions cut 2 bases from V and 6 bases from J, with 5 bases between. CDR1 LGHNA and CDR2 YSLEER come from the germline V gene. The CDR3 sequence is 13 residues long. The CDR3 DNA sequence: TGCGCCAGCAGCCAACATAGTAATTCACCCCTCCACTTT. Protein: CASSQHSNSPLHF.

Judged by abundance, this clone is medium-sized (0.01 to 0.1%). The V and J genes are TRBV2 and TRBJ1-3; 8 bases map to TRBD1. V lost 6 bases to trimming and J lost 4 bases; unmatched junction nucleotides: 11. CDR1 SNHLY and CDR2 FYNNEI come from the germline V gene. The CDR3 has 16 amino acids. The CDR3 region has the DNA TGTGCCAGCAGCGTTAACCAGGGGGCAGCGGGAAACACCATATATTTT. Its protein product is CASSVNQGAAGNTIYF.

The chain joins TRBV19 to TRBJ2-7, with a possible D match to TRBD1 (6 bases). Trimming took 5 bases from V and 1 from J, leaving 12 bases between them. Germline CDR1 and CDR2: LNHDA and SQIVND (reference sequence). There are 14 residues in the CDR3. The CDR3 sequence: CASSARDISYEQYF. The CDR3 region has the DNA TGTGCCAGTAGTGCCCGGGACATTTCCTACGAGCAGTACTTC.